Below, 2 T cell receptor beta chains from the same sample are listed, as sequenced in a study of technical replicates of blood from several donors. Data came from immunoSEQ multiplex PCR; TCRdb stores just in-frame clones and leaves some out. The sample shows about 13,000 clones, approximately 86% of them seen only once. Material: PBMCs. The receptor source for this set is a human donor in good health.

The chain carries TRBV5-1 and TRBJ2-3, with 9 bases matching TRBD2. Germline V CDR1 and CDR2: SGHRS, YFSETQ. The CDR3 runs to 16 residues. Losses at the gene ends were 4 bases for V and 2 bases for J; bases not matched to a gene: 8. CDR3 DNA: TGCGCCAGCAGCGCGGGCCTAGCGGGAATCACAGATACGCAGTATTTT. Its protein product is CASSAGLAGITDTQYF.

The genes are TRBV5-1 and TRBJ2-2; 7 bases map to TRBD2. CDR3 length equals 16 residues. Germline CDR1 reads SGHRS; CDR2 reads YFSETQ. Trimming cost V 0 bases and J 0 bases; bases outside gene matches: 2. This CDR3 is CASSLVAGANTGELFF. The CDR3 DNA follows: TGCGCCAGCAGCTTGGTAGCGGGTGCGAACACCGGGGAGCTGTTTTTT.